This is a list of T cell receptor beta chains from one sample in a study of blood T cell repertoires in COVID-19. Method: immunoSEQ multiplex PCR; TCRdb's copy keeps in-frame clones and lacks some. The data hold approximately 240,000 clones, with 75% to 85% observed a single time. Source material: peripheral blood. Receptors originate from a human donor in a cohort sampled during active COVID-19. The CDR3 runs from the conserved cysteine through the conserved F or W. The D gene is left open where the match is weak. Only part of the rows carry a size: once, few, many, or a class if the clone is expanded.

abundance: .
d_gene: TRBD2
j_gene: TRBJ2-3
v_gene: TRBV10-2
CDR3nt: TGCGCCAGCAGTGATATCCTAGCGGGAGACCCGAGCCTAATAAGCACAGATACGCAGTATTTT
CDR3aa: CASSDILAGDPSLISTDTQYF

abundance: .
d_gene: TRBD1
j_gene: TRBJ1-4
v_gene: TRBV15
CDR3nt: TGTGCCACCAGCAGAGACAGGGGGCTGGCTAATGAAAAACTGTTTTTT
CDR3aa: CATSRDRGLANEKLFF

abundance: .
d_gene: .
j_gene: TRBJ2-2
v_gene: TRBV7-9
CDR3nt: TGTGCCAGCAGCTTAAACGCGGCAGTTAACACCGGGGAGCTGTTTTTT
CDR3aa: CASSLNAAVNTGELFF

abundance: .
d_gene: TRBD1
j_gene: TRBJ1-1
v_gene: TRBV5-1
CDR3nt: TGCGCCAGCAGCAGGGACAGGAACACTGAAGCTTTCTTT
CDR3aa: CASSRDRNTEAFF

abundance: .
d_gene: TRBD1
j_gene: TRBJ1-5
v_gene: TRBV15
CDR3nt: TGTGCCACCAGCGCCCGGGACAGGGGACTTAGCAATCAGCCCCAGCATTTT
CDR3aa: CATSARDRGLSNQPQHF

abundance: .
d_gene: .
j_gene: TRBJ1-5
v_gene: TRBV7-2
CDR3nt: TGTGCCAGCAGCCGCCCAGAACAGCCCCAGCATTTT
CDR3aa: CASSRPEQPQHF

abundance: .
d_gene: TRBD1
j_gene: TRBJ2-7
v_gene: TRBV18
CDR3nt: TGTGCCAGCTCACCGTCGGGACAGGGGAACTACGAGCAGTACTTC
CDR3aa: CASSPSGQGNYEQYF

abundance: .
d_gene: TRBD1
j_gene: TRBJ2-1
v_gene: TRBV5-1
CDR3nt: TGCGCCAGCAGAGAGACAGGGGTTGACAATGAGCAGTTCTTC
CDR3aa: CASRETGVDNEQFF

abundance: medium-sized
d_gene: TRBD1
j_gene: TRBJ1-2
v_gene: TRBV7-9
CDR3nt: TGTGCCAGCAGCCGTACAGGGGGCCCCTATGGCTACACCTTC
CDR3aa: CASSRTGGPYGYTF

abundance: .
d_gene: TRBD2
j_gene: TRBJ2-7
v_gene: TRBV6-1
CDR3nt: TGTGCCTCCCGAGGGCTAGCGGGAGTCTACGAGCAGTACTTC
CDR3aa: CASRGLAGVYEQYF

abundance: .
d_gene: TRBD1
j_gene: TRBJ1-3
v_gene: TRBV27
CDR3nt: TGTGCCAGCAGTTTATCGACAGGGATCGGAAACACCATATATTTT
CDR3aa: CASSLSTGIGNTIYF

abundance: .
d_gene: .
j_gene: TRBJ1-6
v_gene: TRBV30
CDR3nt: TGTGCCTGGAGCCTAGCGGGTGCCAGCTCCTATAATTCACCCCTCCACTTT
CDR3aa: CAWSLAGASSYNSPLHF

abundance: .
d_gene: TRBD1
j_gene: TRBJ1-1
v_gene: TRBV9
CDR3nt: TGTGCCAGCAGCCCTTCGACAGGGGGCTACACTGAAGCTTTCTTT
CDR3aa: CASSPSTGGYTEAFF

abundance: .
d_gene: TRBD2
j_gene: TRBJ2-6
v_gene: TRBV5-1
CDR3nt: TGCGCCAGCCGGGAGGGAGGGGAGGCCAACGTCCTGACTTTC
CDR3aa: CASREGGEANVLTF

abundance: .
d_gene: TRBD2
j_gene: TRBJ2-5
v_gene: TRBV5-4
CDR3nt: TGTGCCAGCAGCACTGATAGCGGGTTGAAGACCCAGTACTTC
CDR3aa: CASSTDSGLKTQYF

abundance: .
d_gene: .
j_gene: TRBJ1-1
v_gene: TRBV15
CDR3nt: TGTGCCACCAGCAGAGATGTCCATGCTGAGGCTTTCTTT
CDR3aa: CATSRDVHAEAFF

abundance: .
d_gene: TRBD1
j_gene: TRBJ2-7
v_gene: TRBV27
CDR3nt: TGTGCCAGCTCGTCCCCAAGGACAGGGGGTGAGCAGTACTTC
CDR3aa: CASSSPRTGGEQYF

abundance: few
d_gene: .
j_gene: TRBJ1-2
v_gene: TRBV5-1
CDR3nt: TGCGCCAGCAGCTTGGATGCAGGGCCCTATGGCTACACCTTC
CDR3aa: CASSLDAGPYGYTF

abundance: .
d_gene: .
j_gene: TRBJ1-6
v_gene: TRBV28
CDR3nt: TGTGCCAGCAGTGAGAGGGTGCAGTCACCCCTCCACTTT
CDR3aa: CASSERVQSPLHF

abundance: .
d_gene: .
j_gene: TRBJ1-5
v_gene: TRBV6-1
CDR3nt: TGTGCCAGCAGTGATCCCCAGGGTGAGGGCAATCAGCCCCAGCATTTT
CDR3aa: CASSDPQGEGNQPQHF

abundance: .
d_gene: .
j_gene: TRBJ2-7
v_gene: TRBV27
CDR3nt: TGTGCCAGCAGACCCATGACAGCTACCTACGAGCAGTACTTC
CDR3aa: CASRPMTATYEQYF

abundance: .
d_gene: TRBD2
j_gene: TRBJ2-1
v_gene: TRBV11-2
CDR3nt: TGTGCCAGCAGCATCAGACTAGCGAAGGTTTACAATGAGCAGTTCTTC
CDR3aa: CASSIRLAKVYNEQFF

abundance: .
d_gene: .
j_gene: TRBJ2-3
v_gene: TRBV30
CDR3nt: TGTGCCTGGAGTGCGGCGGGGCCCACAGATACGCAGTATTTT
CDR3aa: CAWSAAGPTDTQYF